These 19 T cell receptor beta chains were sequenced from one sample in a study of high-grade serous ovarian cancer treatment subgroups (dated by TCRdb to about 2021). Collection of tumor samples took place before definitive surgery or chemotherapy. The library was obtained by the immunoSEQ multiplex PCR assay. The table was pulled from immuneACCESS by TCRdb, which kept in-frame rearrangements only. Such tables lose some clones; where checked, under half of the loss comes from unresolved V genes, and the rest has no known cause. Recorded for this sample are about 8,800 clones; approximately 75% of them occurred a single time. Of the sample, roughly 10% falls within the top ten clones. Specimen: tumor tissue. The receptors originated from a human donor with high-grade serous ovarian cancer.

The chain couples TRBV28 to TRBJ2-7; possible D gene TRBD2, 6 bases. Germline V CDR1 and CDR2: MDHEN, SYDVKM. This CDR3 has 15 amino acids. V was clipped by 8 bases and J by 0 bases, with 17 bases between them. DNA of the CDR3: TGTGCCAGCGCAGGAGGGGCAGTATACTCCTACGAGCAGTACTTC. This gives the protein CASAGGAVYSYEQYF.

The J gene is TRBJ2-1, the V gene TRBV27; 8 positions match TRBD2. J gave up 7 bases and V 5 bases, and 13 bases lay outside the gene matches. In germline, CDR1 is MNHEY, CDR2 SMNVEV (reference sequence). The CDR3 contains 16 residues. The CDR3 nucleotides read TGTGCCAGCAGTCTCCGGGGAAGCGGGAGATTGAATGAGCAGTTCTTC. Translation gives CASSLRGSGRLNEQFF.

The rearrangement links TRBV23-1 to TRBJ2-5; D is tentatively TRBD1 or TRBD2 (7 bases each). TRBV23-1 is recorded as an ORF, its role being uncertain. With 0 bases removed from V and 7 bases from J, the gap between germline ends came to 15 bases. The length of the CDR3 is 15 residues. CDR3 region: CASSQSSGGGGTQYF. The CDR3 bases are TGCGCCAGCAGTCAATCCTCAGGGGGGGGTGGGACCCAGTACTTC.

Concerning this clone itself: A junction end diverges from the germline sequence, so it may reflect a read error. The rearrangement links TRBV7-7 to TRBJ1-6; no firm D call. Germline V gives CDR1 SSHAT, CDR2 FNYEAQ (reference sequence). This CDR3 is 13 amino acids long. The CDR3 here is CASSSTPNSPLHF. The DNA of the CDR3 is TGTGCTAGCAGCTCCACCCCGAATTCACCCCTCCACTTT.

The chain combines TRBV18 with TRBJ2-5; D is ambiguous. V was clipped by 3 bases and J by 5 bases, with 10 bases between them. This CDR3 is built from 13 residues. Germline V gene sequence: CDR1 KGHSH, CDR2 LQKENI. In nucleotides, the CDR3 is TGTGCCAGCTCACCTAGTGTGAAGGAGACCCAGTACTTC. Amino acid sequence: CASSPSVKETQYF.

V gene TRBV10-3 combines with J gene TRBJ1-4, with D possibly TRBD1 on 6 matching bases. Germline V lookup: CDR1 ENHRY, CDR2 SYGVKD. V was pared by 8 bases and J by 4 bases, with 11 bases between. This CDR3 has 13 amino acids. The CDR3 here is CAISGQINEKLFF. CDR3 nucleotides: TGTGCCATCTCCGGACAGATTAATGAAAAACTGTTTTTT.

This clone was picked up one time. The chain is built from TRBV7-2 and TRBJ1-3, with unresolved D. CDR1 SGHTA and CDR2 FQGNSA come from the germline V gene. Deletions cut 5 bases from V and 0 bases from J, with 8 bases between. The CDR3 is 14 amino acids. CDR3 sequence reads: CASSMHSSGNTIYF. In DNA form, the CDR3 reads TGTGCCAGCAGCATGCATAGCTCTGGAAACACCATATATTTT. The full variable domain, in which reference TRBV7-2 and TRBJ1-3 provide the parts outside the CDR3, is GAGVSQSPSNKVTEKGKDVELRCDPISGHTALYWYRQSLGQGLEFLIYFQGNSAPDKSGLPSDRFSAERTGGSVSTLTIQRTQQEDSAVYLCASSMHSSGNTIYFGEGSWLTVV.

The chain couples TRBV28 to TRBJ2-7; TRBD2 is a possible D gene (6 bases). The CDR3 has 15 residues. Germline CDR1 is MDHEN and CDR2 is SYDVKM. The ends were cut back, 7 bases at V and 7 bases at J, with 23 bases in the middle. The CDR3 region has the DNA TGTGCCAGCACCCCAGCGGGTTCTCCTACTAGAGAGCAGTACTTC. It is translated as CASTPAGSPTREQYF.

The CDR3 DNA reads as TGCGCCAGCAGCTCCGGGACTAGCGGGAGGCCTAGCACAGATACGCAGTATTTT. Residues: CASSSGTSGRPSTDTQYF. This rearrangement joins TRBV5-1 to TRBJ2-3, with 15 bases lining up with TRBD2. Per germline, CDR1 SGHRS and CDR2 YFSETQ. J lost 0 bases, V lost 3 bases, and 5 bases had no gene match. The CDR3 extends over 18 amino acids.

This chain connects TRBV18 to TRBJ2-1, with D possibly being TRBD1 or TRBD2 (6 bases each). The V and J ends lost 3 bases and 7 bases respectively, with 16 bases between them. Germline V gene lookup returns CDR1 KGHSH and CDR2 LQKENI. The CDR3 contains 15 residues. The CDR3 DNA reads TGTGCCAGCTCACCTCAAAGGGGGGAAGGGAATGAGCAGTTCTTC. It yields the protein CASSPQRGEGNEQFF.

The chain joins TRBV2 to TRBJ2-4, with TRBD2 matching 12 bases. The CDR3 totals 19 residues. V shed 0 bases, J shed 0 bases, and the junction held 6 bases outside the gene matches. Per the germline V gene, CDR1 is SNHLY and CDR2 is FYNNEI. The CDR3 region is CASSEARGLAGKAKNIQYF. The CDR3 coding sequence is TGTGCCAGCAGTGAAGCCCGGGGACTAGCGGGTAAAGCCAAAAACATTCAGTACTTC. The whole variable domain, filled in from reference TRBV2 and TRBJ2-4, reads EPEVTQTPSHQVTQMGQEVILRCVPISNHLYFYWYRQILGQKVEFLVSFYNNEISEKSEIFDDQFSVERPDGSNFTLKIRSTKLEDSAMYFCASSEARGLAGKAKNIQYFGAGTRLSVL.

This chain connects TRBV21-1 to TRBJ2-3. TRBV21-1 is a recognized pseudogene. CDR3 size: 15 residues. The CDR3 region is CASSQGGIPTDTQYF. In DNA, the CDR3 is TGTGCCAGCAGCCAAGGGGGGATTCCCACAGATACGCAGTATTTT.

This chain joins TRBV18 and TRBJ2-5; no firm D call. The germline V gene has CDR1 KGHSH and CDR2 LQKENI. V was trimmed by 1 base and J by 1 base, leaving 7 bases between them. This CDR3 spans 14 amino acids. CDR3 loop: CASSPRHPQETQYF. The CDR3 DNA is TGTGCCAGCTCACCACGACATCCCCAAGAGACCCAGTACTTC.

This chain uses TRBV11-2 with TRBJ1-5; D is undetermined. Trimming shortened V by 1 base and J by 6 bases, and 7 bases separated the two germline ends. The germline CDR1 and CDR2 sequences are SGHAT and FQNNGV. This CDR3 has 13 residues. CDR3 sequence: CASSLALGQPQHF. CDR3 sequence (DNA): TGTGCCAGCAGCTTAGCGCTCGGTCAGCCCCAGCATTTT. The complete variable domain, with remaining parts taken from reference TRBV11-2 and TRBJ1-5, reads EAGVAQSPRYKIIEKRQSVAFWCNPISGHATLYWYQQILGQGPKLLIQFQNNGVVDDSQLPKDRFSAERLKGVDSTLKIQPAKLEDSAVYLCASSLALGQPQHFGDGTRLSIL.

This clone has just a few counts. The rearrangement joins TRBV4-2 to TRBJ2-1; D unclear. Germline loops: CDR1 LGHNA, CDR2 YNFKEQ. V was clipped by 4 bases and J by 2 bases, with 15 bases between them. This CDR3 has 16 residues. DNA for the CDR3: TGTGCCAGCAGCCCCTCTGAGGACCGTACCTACAATGAGCAGTTCTTC. It specifies CASSPSEDRTYNEQFF.

This chain connects TRBV6-1 to TRBJ2-7, with D possibly called TRBD1 or TRBD2 (5 bases each). Trimming removed 3 bases from V and 6 bases from J, with 12 bases in between. The germline gives CDR1 MNHNS, CDR2 SASEGT. There are 13 residues in the CDR3. The CDR3, as DNA: TGTGCCAGCAGTGAGCTCCGGGACCTCGAGCAGTACTTC. Its translation: CASSELRDLEQYF.

The chain couples TRBV6-1 to TRBJ1-6; D perhaps matches TRBD1 (6 bases). V was cut by 1 base and J by 8 bases, with 12 bases left in between. Per the germline V gene, CDR1 is MNHNS and CDR2 is SASEGT. The CDR3 is 15 amino acids. CDR3 sequence (DNA): TGTGCCAGCAGTGAAGGGGGCAGGGGCTATTCACCCCTCCACTTT. Translating it yields CASSEGGRGYSPLHF.

This clone was recorded only once. This chain links TRBV11-2 with TRBJ1-3; D remains unclear. Germline V gene data show CDR1 as SGHAT and CDR2 as FQNNGV. This CDR3 contains 14 residues. V lost 0 bases and J lost 0, with 3 bases in between. The CDR3 loop reads CASSLDPSGNTIYF. The CDR3 nucleotides are TGTGCCAGCAGCTTAGATCCCTCTGGAAACACCATATATTTT.

A single count supports this clone. The chain recombines TRBV19 with TRBJ2-7; D may correspond to TRBD1 or TRBD2 (5 bases each). Trimming cost V 6 bases and J 2 bases, with 26 bases left between them. Per germline, CDR1 LNHDA and CDR2 SQIVND (reference sequence). The CDR3 has 18 residues. DNA of the CDR3: TGTGCCAGTAGCAATATTGGCCTTCAGGGTGGAGGTACCTACGAGCAGTACTTC. Its translation is CASSNIGLQGGGTYEQYF.